This is a list of T cell receptor beta chains from one sample in a study of PD-1 blockade in classical Hodgkin lymphoma. Profiled with immunoSEQ multiplex PCR; TCRdb holds only in-frame clones, not every one. The profile shows about 6,700 clones, 76% of them singletons. Sequencing was performed on peripheral blood mononuclear cells (PBMCs), taken before the fourth cycle of nivolumab. Receptors were obtained from a human donor with classical Hodgkin lymphoma. Both conserved end residues are part of each CDR3. D genes are given only for firm matches. Clone size is shown for a subset of rows, as once, few, many or a class of expanded clone.

>TRBD1|.|TRBV29-1|TRBJ2-2
TGCAGCGTTGACTCCGACAGGGTGAGCGGGGAGCTGTTTTTT
CSVDSDRVSGELFF
>.|.|TRBV4-3|TRBJ1-2
TGCGCCAGCAGCCAAGTACCGGTAGGGTATGGCTACACCTTC
CASSQVPVGYGYTF
>TRBD1|few|TRBV7-9|TRBJ2-7
TGTGCCAGCAGCTTCTTTATTACGGAGACAGGGTCGGTGGGCGAGCAGTACTTC
CASSFFITETGSVGEQYF
>.|.|TRBV28|TRBJ2-7
TGTGCCAGCAGACACTTATACGAGCAGTACTTC
CASRHLYEQYF
>.|few|TRBV7-3|TRBJ2-2
TGTGCCAGCAGCTTAACGTTCGCCCAGGGAAGACCCGGGGAGCTGTTTTTT
CASSLTFAQGRPGELFF
>TRBD2|.|TRBV5-5|TRBJ2-3
TGTGCCAGCAGCTCCGGGACTAGCGGGAGTGGAGATACGCAGTATTTT
CASSSGTSGSGDTQYF
>TRBD1|.|TRBV7-8|TRBJ1-3
TGTGCCAGCGGACAGGGGCCCGGAAACACCATATATTTT
CASGQGPGNTIYF
>.|few|TRBV19|TRBJ2-7
TGTGCCAGTAGAAACTCGGGCGAGCAGTACTTC
CASRNSGEQYF
>.|.|TRBV28|TRBJ1-4
TGTGCCAGCAGTACCAGGGGTCTTAATGAAAAACTGTTTTTT
CASSTRGLNEKLFF
>TRBD1|.|TRBV5-5|TRBJ1-5
TGTGCCAGCAGCTTGCCCCACCCTGGACAGGGGGCAAAGGGACAGCCCCAGCATTTT
CASSLPHPGQGAKGQPQHF
>.|once|TRBV7-8|TRBJ1-2
TGTGCCAGCAGCTTAGGAGGCTATGGCTACACCTTC
CASSLGGYGYTF
>TRBD2|.|TRBV27|TRBJ2-7
TGTGCCAGCAGTCGGGTCGGGACTAGCAGGTACGAGCAGTACTTC
CASSRVGTSRYEQYF
>.|.|TRBV6-5|TRBJ1-5
TGTGCCAGCAGTTGGGTCCTCAATCAGCCCCAGCATTTT
CASSWVLNQPQHF
>.|.|TRBV29-1|TRBJ1-1
TGCAGCGCCCGCCCTCAGGGTGGGACTGAAGCTTTCTTT
CSARPQGGTEAFF
>TRBD2|.|TRBV27|TRBJ2-7
TGTGCCAGCAGTTTTACTAGCGGGAGGGCCAATGGAGAGCAGTACTTC
CASSFTSGRANGEQYF
>.|.|TRBV28|TRBJ2-1
TGTGCCAGCAGTTTACCCCGTTCACAATACAATGAGCAGTTCTTC
CASSLPRSQYNEQFF
>.|.|TRBV18|TRBJ1-1
TGTGCCAGCTCACCACCGGTTCAGGGCAGGGCCACTGAAGCTTTCTTT
CASSPPVQGRATEAFF
>TRBD2|once|TRBV5-6|TRBJ2-1
TGTGCCAGCAGCCTGGGGACTAGCGGAGTATACAATGAGCAGTTCTTC
CASSLGTSGVYNEQFF
>.|.|TRBV7-2|TRBJ2-5
TGTGCCAGCAGCTACGGGTTTAGGGAGACCCAGTACTTC
CASSYGFRETQYF
>.|large|TRBV10-2|TRBJ1-3
TGCGCCAGCGTTCAGTCGAGTGGAAACACCATATATTTT
CASVQSSGNTIYF
>TRBD2|once|TRBV7-6|TRBJ2-1
TGTGCCAGCAGCTTGTCCGGGACTAGCCGGGGGAATGAGCAGTTCTTC
CASSLSGTSRGNEQFF
>TRBD2|.|TRBV7-8|TRBJ2-1
TGTGCCAGCACCGGGACTACCAACAATGAGCAGTTCTTC
CASTGTTNNEQFF
>.|.|TRBV5-1|TRBJ1-4
TGCGCCAGCAGCTTGGTTACGGGCCAGGGAAAACTGTTTTTT
CASSLVTGQGKLFF
>TRBD2|.|TRBV7-2|TRBJ2-2
TGTGCCAGCAGCTGGGCGGGAGGCACCGGGGAGCTGTTTTTT
CASSWAGGTGELFF
>.|.|TRBV7-3|TRBJ2-5
TGTGCCAGCAGCTTAGGCAGACAAGAGACCCAGTACTTC
CASSLGRQETQYF
>TRBD1|.|TRBV18|TRBJ1-1
TGTGCCAGCTCCCCCGAGGATGGACAGGGGGCGTCGGGCACTGAAGCTTTCTTT
CASSPEDGQGASGTEAFF
>.|.|TRBV6-1|TRBJ2-6
TGTGCCAGCAGTGACTGGGACCCATGGGCGGAGGGGGCCAACGTCCTGACTTTC
CASSDWDPWAEGANVLTF
>TRBD1|few|TRBV18|TRBJ2-7
TGTGCCAGCTCACCATTGACAGGGGACGAGCAGTACTTC
CASSPLTGDEQYF
>.|.|TRBV9|TRBJ1-2
TGTGCCAGCAGCGTAGGGGCTAACTATGGCTACACCTTC
CASSVGANYGYTF
>.|.|TRBV5-1|TRBJ2-5
TGCGCCAGCAGCTTGGCGGTTCAAGAGACCCAGTACTTC
CASSLAVQETQYF
>TRBD2|.|TRBV19|TRBJ2-1
TGTGCCAGTAGTATAGATCCAGCGGGAGAGCACAATGAGCAGTTCTTC
CASSIDPAGEHNEQFF
>.|.|TRBV29-1|TRBJ1-2
TGCAGCGTTGAAGAGGAGGAAGGGATCTATGGCTACACCTTC
CSVEEEEGIYGYTF
>.|.|TRBV27|TRBJ1-1
TGTGCCAGCAGTTTATCTCCCACCGGGGGCACTGAAGCTTTCTTT
CASSLSPTGGTEAFF
>.|.|TRBV7-2|TRBJ1-2
TGTGCCAGCAGCTTGGAATTTGGCTACACCTTC
CASSLEFGYTF
>.|.|TRBV28|TRBJ1-1
TGTGCCAGCAAGGAGGTCGTCACTGAAGCTTTCTTT
CASKEVVTEAFF
>.|.|TRBV5-6|TRBJ2-1
TGTGCCAGCAGCTTGAGGTACAATGAGCAGTTCTTC
CASSLRYNEQFF
>TRBD1|.|TRBV5-6|TRBJ2-3
TGTGCCAGCAGCTTACAGGGGCCTACAGATACGCAGTATTTT
CASSLQGPTDTQYF
>.|.|TRBV27|TRBJ2-1
TGTGCCAGCAGTTCCACGTCCCCCGGGAGAGGGTATGAGCAGTTCTTC
CASSSTSPGRGYEQFF
>.|.|TRBV19|TRBJ2-1
TGTGCCAGTAGTATCCCAGGGGTCGGATACAATGAGCAGTTCTTC
CASSIPGVGYNEQFF
>.|.|TRBV27|TRBJ1-2
TGTGCCAGCAGTTCTACATTAAAAGGGGCTTGGTATGGCTACACCTTC
CASSSTLKGAWYGYTF